The sequence of this T cell receptor beta chain was determined in a study of blood T cells in healthy people across ages. The donors, healthy Caucasians from Russia, were aged roughly 6 to 95. As for this clonotype: The antigen is undetermined.

The authors ran a second PCR of roughly 6 to 11 cycles using a sample-barcoded 5' primer and a J-beta primer mix. In TCRdb, the 5' RACE reads were re-called with MiXCR into one record per CDR3 protein. The table has roughly 830,000 distinct CDR3 sequences, around 62% seen once. The CDR3 is 16 residues long. V was pared by 4 bases and J by 2 bases, with 8 bases of the junction left unmatched. CDR1 is SEHNR and CDR2 is FQNEAQ in the germline V gene (reference sequence). General study findings and limits: Total diversity from one million sequenced T cells was likely underestimated.

The sequence was obtained from a young man in good health. V is TRBV7-9 and J is TRBJ2-3; 8 bases align to TRBD2. The material sequenced was blood. The chain's CDR3 is CASSSHRSGVTDTQYF. CDR3 nucleotide sequence: TGTGCCAGCAGCTCACACCGTAGCGGGGTCACAGATACGCAGTATTTT.